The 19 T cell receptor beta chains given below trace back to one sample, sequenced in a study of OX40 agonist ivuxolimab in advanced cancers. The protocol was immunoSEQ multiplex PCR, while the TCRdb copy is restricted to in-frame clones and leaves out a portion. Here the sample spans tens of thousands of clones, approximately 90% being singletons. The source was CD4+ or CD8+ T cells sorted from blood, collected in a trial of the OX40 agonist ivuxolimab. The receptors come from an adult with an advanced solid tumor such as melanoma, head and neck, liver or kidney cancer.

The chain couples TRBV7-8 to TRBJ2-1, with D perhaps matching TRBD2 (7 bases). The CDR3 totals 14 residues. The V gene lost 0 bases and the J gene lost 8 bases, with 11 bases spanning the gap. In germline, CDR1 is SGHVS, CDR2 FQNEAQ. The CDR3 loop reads CASSLAEGGDEQFF. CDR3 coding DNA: TGTGCCAGCAGCTTAGCGGAGGGGGGGGATGAGCAGTTCTTC.

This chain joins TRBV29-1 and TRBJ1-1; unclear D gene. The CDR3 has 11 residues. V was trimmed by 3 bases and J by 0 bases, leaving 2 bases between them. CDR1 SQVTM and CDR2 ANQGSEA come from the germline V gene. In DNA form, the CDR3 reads TGCAGCGTTGATGTGAACACTGAAGCTTTCTTT. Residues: CSVDVNTEAFF. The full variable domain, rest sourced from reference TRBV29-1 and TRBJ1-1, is SAVISQKPSRDICQRGTSLTIQCQVDSQVTMMFWYRQQPGQSLTLIATANQGSEATYESGFVIDKFPISRPNLTFSTLTVSNMSPEDSSIYLCSVDVNTEAFFGQGTRLTVV.

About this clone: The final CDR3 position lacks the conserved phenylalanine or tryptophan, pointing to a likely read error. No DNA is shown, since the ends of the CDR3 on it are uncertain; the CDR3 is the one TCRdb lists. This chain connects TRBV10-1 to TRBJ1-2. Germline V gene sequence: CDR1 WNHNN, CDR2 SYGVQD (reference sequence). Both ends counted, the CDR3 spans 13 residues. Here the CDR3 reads CASSVVGRSRKTY.

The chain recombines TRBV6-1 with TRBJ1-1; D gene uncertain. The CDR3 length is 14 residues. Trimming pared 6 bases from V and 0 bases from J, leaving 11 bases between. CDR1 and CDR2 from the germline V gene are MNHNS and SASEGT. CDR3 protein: CASSPRTMNTEAFF. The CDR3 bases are TGTGCCAGCAGCCCTAGGACGATGAACACTGAAGCTTTCTTT.

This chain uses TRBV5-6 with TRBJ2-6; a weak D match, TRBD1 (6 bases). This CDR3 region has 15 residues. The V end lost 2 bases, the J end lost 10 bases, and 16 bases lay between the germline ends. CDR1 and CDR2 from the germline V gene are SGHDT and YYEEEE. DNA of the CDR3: TGTGCCAGCAGCTTTACCGACAGGAACGATAACGTCCTGACTTTC. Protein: CASSFTDRNDNVLTF.

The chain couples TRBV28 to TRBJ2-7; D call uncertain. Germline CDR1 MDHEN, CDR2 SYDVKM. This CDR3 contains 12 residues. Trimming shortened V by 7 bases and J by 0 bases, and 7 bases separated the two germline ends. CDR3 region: CASTGTSYEQYF. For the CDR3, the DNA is TGTGCCAGCACGGGCACCTCCTACGAGCAGTACTTC. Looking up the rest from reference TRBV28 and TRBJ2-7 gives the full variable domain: DVKVTQSSRYLVKRTGEKVFLECVQDMDHENMFWYRQDPGLGLRLIYFSYDVKMKEKGDIPEGYSVSREKKERFSLILESASTNQTSMYLCASTGTSYEQYFGPGTRLTVT.

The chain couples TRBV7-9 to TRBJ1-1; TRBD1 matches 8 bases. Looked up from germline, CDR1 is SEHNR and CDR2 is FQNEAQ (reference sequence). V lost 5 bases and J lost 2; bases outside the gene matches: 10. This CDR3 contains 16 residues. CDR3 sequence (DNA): TGTGCCAGCAGCCCCCCGGGGGGACAGGTTAACACTGAAGCTTTCTTT. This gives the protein CASSPPGGQVNTEAFF. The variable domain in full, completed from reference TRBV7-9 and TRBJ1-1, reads DTGVSQNPRHKITKRGQNVTFRCDPISEHNRLYWYRQTLGQGPEFLTYFQNEAQLEKSRLLSDRFSAERPKGSFSTLEIQRTEQGDSAMYLCASSPPGGQVNTEAFFGQGTRLTVV.

CDR3 sequence: CASSFLEVNTEAFF. For the CDR3, the DNA is TGTGCCAGCAGTTTTTTAGAAGTGAACACTGAAGCTTTCTTT. The J gene is TRBJ1-1, the V gene TRBV6-5; D uncertain. This CDR3 is 14 amino acids long. V lost 4 bases and J 0 bases, leaving 9 bases between the germline ends. Germline V CDR1 and CDR2: MNHEY, SVGAGI.

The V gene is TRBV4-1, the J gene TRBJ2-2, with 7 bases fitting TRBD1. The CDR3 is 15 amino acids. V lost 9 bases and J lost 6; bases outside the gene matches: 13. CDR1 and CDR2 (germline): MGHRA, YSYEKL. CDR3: CASLPGGSFAGELFF. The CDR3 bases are TGCGCCAGTCTTCCAGGGGGTTCATTCGCCGGGGAGCTGTTTTTT.

CDR3 amino acids: CASRRWGTEAFF. The CDR3 coding sequence is TGTGCCAGCAGGAGGTGGGGCACTGAAGCTTTCTTT. The chain employs TRBV28 and TRBJ1-1; unclear D gene. Deletions cut 6 bases from V and 4 bases from J, with 9 bases between. In germline, CDR1 is MDHEN, CDR2 SYDVKM. CDR3 length: 12 residues. Complete variable domain (other parts from reference TRBV28 and TRBJ1-1): DVKVTQSSRYLVKRTGEKVFLECVQDMDHENMFWYRQDPGLGLRLIYFSYDVKMKEKGDIPEGYSVSREKKERFSLILESASTNQTSMYLCASRRWGTEAFFGQGTRLTVV.

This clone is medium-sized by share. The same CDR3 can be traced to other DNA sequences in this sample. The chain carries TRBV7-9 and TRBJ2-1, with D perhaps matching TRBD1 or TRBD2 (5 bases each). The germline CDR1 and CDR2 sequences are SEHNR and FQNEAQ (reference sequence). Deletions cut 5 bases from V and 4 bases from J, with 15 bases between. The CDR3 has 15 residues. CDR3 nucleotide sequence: TGTGCCAGCAGCCAAGAGAGGGGAGCTTACAATGAGCAGTTCTTC. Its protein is CASSQERGAYNEQFF.

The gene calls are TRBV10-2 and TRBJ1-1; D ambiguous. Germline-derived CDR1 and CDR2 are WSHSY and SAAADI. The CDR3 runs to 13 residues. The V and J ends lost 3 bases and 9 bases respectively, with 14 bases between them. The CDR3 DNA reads TGCGCCAGCAGTGATCTGGCAGGACGGAAAGCTTTCTTT. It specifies CASSDLAGRKAFF.

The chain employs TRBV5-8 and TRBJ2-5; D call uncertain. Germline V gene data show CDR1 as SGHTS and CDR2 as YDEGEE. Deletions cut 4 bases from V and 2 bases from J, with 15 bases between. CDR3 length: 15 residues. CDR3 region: CASSSYIAEQETQYF. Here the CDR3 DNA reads TGTGCCAGCAGCAGCTACATCGCGGAGCAAGAGACCCAGTACTTC.

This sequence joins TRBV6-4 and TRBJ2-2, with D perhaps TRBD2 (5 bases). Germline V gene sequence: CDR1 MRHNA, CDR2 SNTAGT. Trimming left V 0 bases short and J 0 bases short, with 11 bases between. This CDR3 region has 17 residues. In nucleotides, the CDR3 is TGTGCCAGCAGTGACTCTACTAGTGGGACGAACACCGGGGAGCTGTTTTTT. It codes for CASSDSTSGTNTGELFF.

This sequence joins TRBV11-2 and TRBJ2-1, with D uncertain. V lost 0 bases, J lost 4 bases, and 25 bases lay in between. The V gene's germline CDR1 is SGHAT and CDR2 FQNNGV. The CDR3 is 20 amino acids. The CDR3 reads CASSLEKGSRAERIYNEQFF. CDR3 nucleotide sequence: TGTGCCAGCAGCTTAGAGAAGGGATCGCGTGCCGAACGAATATACAATGAGCAGTTCTTC.

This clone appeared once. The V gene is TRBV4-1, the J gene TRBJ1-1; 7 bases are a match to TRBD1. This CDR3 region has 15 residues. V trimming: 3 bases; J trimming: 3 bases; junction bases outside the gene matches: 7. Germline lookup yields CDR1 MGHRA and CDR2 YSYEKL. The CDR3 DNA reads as TGCGCCAGCAGCCAGCTAGACAGGGCGGACACTGAAGCTTTCTTT. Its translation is CASSQLDRADTEAFF.

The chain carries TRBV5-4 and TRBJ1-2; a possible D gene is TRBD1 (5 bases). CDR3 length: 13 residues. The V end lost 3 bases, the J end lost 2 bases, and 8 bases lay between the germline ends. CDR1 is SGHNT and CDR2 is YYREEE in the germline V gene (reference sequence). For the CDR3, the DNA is TGTGCCAGCAGCTCCCGGGACAACTATGGCTACACCTTC. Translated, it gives CASSSRDNYGYTF.

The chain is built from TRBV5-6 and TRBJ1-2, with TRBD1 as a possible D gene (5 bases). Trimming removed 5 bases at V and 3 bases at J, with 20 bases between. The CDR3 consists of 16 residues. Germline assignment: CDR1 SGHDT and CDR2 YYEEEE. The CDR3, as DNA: TGTGCCAGCAGTCCGATCCAGGGTCTTTCCGACTATGGCTACACCTTC. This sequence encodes CASSPIQGLSDYGYTF.

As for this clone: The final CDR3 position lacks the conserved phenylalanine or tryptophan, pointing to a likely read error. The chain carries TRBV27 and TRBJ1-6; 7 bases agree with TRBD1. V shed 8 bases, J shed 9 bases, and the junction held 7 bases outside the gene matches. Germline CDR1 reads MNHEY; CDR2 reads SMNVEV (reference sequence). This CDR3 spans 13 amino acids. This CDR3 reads CASGQGGASPLHL. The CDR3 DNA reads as TGTGCCAGCGGCCAGGGGGGCGCTTCACCCCTCCACCTT.